This T cell receptor beta chain came from a study of T-cell memory formation after mild COVID-19. Across the study: Clusters were largely donor specific.

TCRdb re-analysed the 5' RACE reads in MiXCR, keeping a single row per CDR3 protein. The sample consists of roughly 170,000 distinct CDR3 sequences, 18% of them appearing once. Remarks on this clonotype: Antigen: not known.

The CDR3 loop spans 17 amino acids. The germline V gene has CDR1 SGHDT and CDR2 YYEEEE. The ends were cut back, 4 bases at V and 6 bases at J, with 20 bases in the middle. Study findings and constraints: The CD4+ clones that contracted clustered mainly within CM and EM, and the CD8+ clones concentrated in EMRA. The pre-infection memory compartment contained some responding clones, suggesting cross-reactive memory joined.

Sequenced: PBMCs or a T cell subset sorted from them (not recorded which). The TCR sequence derives from a man between 18 and 35 years old who had mild COVID-19 (a few samples of this study predate the infection). Cell type and time point are not known. The V call is TRBV5-6, the J call TRBJ1-6; no firm D call. The CDR3 nucleotides read TGTGCCAGCAGCCTTCGACTGAATGTAGAAATTAATTCACCCCTCCACTTT. Protein: CASSLRLNVEINSPLHF.